What follows are 28 T cell receptor beta chains derived from one specimen sequenced in a study of blood T cell repertoires in COVID-19. Method: immunoSEQ multiplex PCR; TCRdb's copy keeps in-frame clones and lacks some. The table has around 60,000 clones, approximately 81% seen once. The sequenced material came from peripheral blood. The receptor set was obtained from a man aged 55 to 69 with COVID-19, enrolled during active disease.

The rearrangement joins TRBV12-3 or TRBV12-4 to TRBJ1-2, with 7 bases fitting TRBD1. J gave up 6 bases and V 7 bases, and 8 bases lay outside the gene matches. The CDR3 is made up of 13 amino acids. DNA of the CDR3: TGTGCCAGCATCCCTCAGGGGGGCGATGGCTACACCTTC. This gives the protein CASIPQGGDGYTF.

The gene calls are TRBV18 and TRBJ2-3; possible D gene TRBD2, 5 bases. V lost 2 bases to trimming and J lost 5 bases, with 11 bases between them. The CDR3 consists of 14 residues. The V gene's germline CDR1 is KGHSH and CDR2 LQKENI. CDR3 sequence reads: CASSPGLNGDTQYF. The DNA for the CDR3 is TGTGCCAGCTCACCAGGACTCAATGGAGATACGCAGTATTTT.

The chain couples TRBV6-5 to TRBJ1-2; D unclear. The length of the CDR3 is 14 residues. The V end lost 2 bases, the J end lost 8 bases, and 15 bases lay between the germline ends. Germline V gene lookup returns CDR1 MNHEY and CDR2 SVGAGI. CDR3: CASSYALGASGYTF. The CDR3 DNA reads as TGTGCCAGCAGTTACGCCCTTGGAGCTAGCGGCTACACCTTC.

This sequence joins TRBV2 and TRBJ2-5; 8 bases match TRBD2. From germline, CDR1 is SNHLY and CDR2 FYNNEI. After removal of 8 bases from V and 5 bases from J, the junction contained 13 bases not matched to a gene. The CDR3 totals 15 residues. The DNA of the CDR3 is TGTGCCAGCGTAACTCCGGGACTAGAATCTGAGACCCAGTACTTC. Encoded protein: CASVTPGLESETQYF.

This chain connects TRBV7-3 to TRBJ1-6; perhaps TRBD1 as D (6 bases). The V and J ends lost 5 bases and 7 bases respectively, with 12 bases between them. The germline V gene has CDR1 SGHTA and CDR2 FQGTGA. The CDR3 length is 14 residues. The CDR3 DNA reads TGTGCCAGCAGCCCCGGGACATCAAATTCACCCCTCCACTTT. This translates into CASSPGTSNSPLHF.

The J gene is TRBJ2-2, the V gene TRBV5-1; D is perhaps TRBD2 (5 bases). V lost 3 bases to trimming and J lost 7 bases, with 16 bases between them. Germline CDR1 is SGHRS and CDR2 is YFSETQ. The CDR3 length is 15 residues. CDR3 residues: CASSSPGGSRGELFF. The DNA for the CDR3 is TGCGCCAGCAGCTCCCCTGGAGGCAGCCGCGGGGAGCTGTTTTTT.

The chain recombines TRBV5-5 with TRBJ2-7; maybe TRBD2 (7 bases). V lost 0 bases and J 3 bases, leaving 19 bases between the germline ends. This CDR3 comprises 17 residues. Germline lookup yields CDR1 SGHKS and CDR2 YYEKEE (reference sequence). The CDR3 sequence: CASSLEGGQERLYEQYF. CDR3 bases: TGTGCCAGCAGCTTGGAGGGGGGGCAGGAGCGCCTCTACGAGCAGTACTTC.

V usage is TRBV18 and J usage is TRBJ2-3, with TRBD2 matching over 9 bases. V trimming: 6 bases; J trimming: 3 bases; junction bases outside the gene matches: 4. Germline values: CDR1 KGHSH, CDR2 LQKENI. The CDR3 sequence is 14 residues long. The CDR3 nucleotides read TGTGCCAGCTCGCCAACTAGCGGGACAGATACGCAGTATTTT. Residues: CASSPTSGTDTQYF.

J is TRBJ2-1 and V is TRBV4-1; 7 positions agree with TRBD1. Germline V gene lookup returns CDR1 MGHRA and CDR2 YSYEKL. The CDR3 runs 17 residues. Trimming at V came to 0 bases and at J to 7 bases, leaving 12 bases not matched to a gene. CDR3: CASSQEGIGTERNEQFF. The DNA for the CDR3 is TGCGCCAGCAGCCAAGAAGGTATCGGGACAGAGAGGAATGAGCAGTTCTTC.

The chain recombines TRBV29-1 with TRBJ2-5; 8 bases are a match to TRBD2. CDR1 is SQVTM and CDR2 is ANQGSEA in the germline V gene. V shed 7 bases and J 5 bases; nucleotides not matched to a gene: 21. The CDR3 is made up of 17 amino acids. The chain's CDR3 is CSAGSSSGLAGTETQYF. DNA for the CDR3: TGCAGCGCCGGATCCTCGAGTGGACTAGCAGGGACGGAGACCCAGTACTTC.

The rearrangement joins TRBV19 to TRBJ2-1; 8 bases fit TRBD2. There are 15 residues in the CDR3. Germline V CDR1 and CDR2: LNHDA, SQIVND (reference sequence). The V gene end was trimmed by 2 bases and the J gene end by 2 bases; junction bases not matched to a gene: 2. CDR3 sequence reads: CASSIRGGAYNEQFF. In DNA, the CDR3 is TGTGCCAGTAGTATACGGGGGGGCGCCTACAATGAGCAGTTCTTC. The full variable domain, with the rest looked up from reference TRBV19 and TRBJ2-1, is DGGITQSPKYLFRKEGQNVTLSCEQNLNHDAMYWYRQDPGQGLRLIYYSQIVNDFQKGDIAEGYSVSREKKESFPLTVTSAQKNPTAFYLCASSIRGGAYNEQFFGPGTRLTVL.

This clone was counted only a few times. V is TRBV5-4 and J is TRBJ2-1; 11 positions match TRBD1. The germline CDR1 and CDR2 sequences are SGHNT and YYREEE (reference sequence). The CDR3 has 15 amino acids. The trim removed 3 bases at V and 8 bases at J, leaving 7 bases unmatched. The CDR3 DNA sequence: TGTGCCAGCAGCTCTGGACAGGGGGCTGTCGATGAGCAGTTCTTC. It specifies CASSSGQGAVDEQFF. The complete variable domain, with remaining parts taken from reference TRBV5-4 and TRBJ2-1, reads ETGVTQSPTHLIKTRGQQVTLRCSSQSGHNTVSWYQQALGQGPQFIFQYYREEENGRGNFPPRFSGLQFPNYSSELNVNALELDDSALYLCASSSGQGAVDEQFFGPGTRLTVL.

This clone was detected only a few times. The CDR3 bases are TGTGCCACCAGTGATTCAGGGACAGCCCCTGGAGCCCAGCATTTT. Protein product: CATSDSGTAPGAQHF. The rearrangement joins TRBV24-1 to TRBJ1-5, with 7 bases that match TRBD1. Trimming cost V 2 bases and J 11 bases; bases outside gene matches: 11. The CDR3 is 15 amino acids. Germline loops: CDR1 KGHDR, CDR2 SFDVKD.

This chain's CDR3 is CASALGTGGANYGYTF. CDR3 DNA sequence: TGTGCTAGTGCCCTCGGGACAGGGGGAGCTAACTATGGCTACACCTTC. The genes are TRBV12-5 and TRBJ1-2; 11 bases are a match to TRBD1. Germline V gives CDR1 LGHNT, CDR2 FRNRAP. The CDR3 sequence is 16 residues long. Germline trimming cut 7 bases from V and 0 bases from J; bases unmatched to any gene: 7.

The genes are TRBV5-1 and TRBJ2-3; weak D call: TRBD2 (5 bases). There are 17 residues in the CDR3. The germline V gene has CDR1 SGHRS and CDR2 YFSETQ. The germline V and J ends were trimmed by 3 bases and 0 bases, with 17 bases remaining between them. This CDR3 is CASSSLGAEPSTDTQYF. CDR3 nucleotides: TGCGCCAGCAGCTCCTTAGGAGCGGAACCTAGCACAGATACGCAGTATTTT. Variable domain in full (rest from reference TRBV5-1 and TRBJ2-3): KAGVTQTPRYLIKTRGQQVTLSCSPISGHRSVSWYQQTPGQGLQFLFEYFSETQRNKGNFPGRFSGRQFSNSRSEMNVSTLELGDSALYLCASSSLGAEPSTDTQYFGPGTRLTVL.

The CDR3 DNA follows: TGTGCCAGCTCACCTATCGGGGTAGGAGGCTACACCTTC. This gives the protein CASSPIGVGGYTF. The gene calls are TRBV18 and TRBJ1-2; D is ambiguous. Per germline, CDR1 KGHSH and CDR2 LQKENI. V was shortened by 3 bases and J by 8 bases, with 13 bases between the two germline ends. The CDR3 is 13 residues long.

The chain carries TRBV28 and TRBJ2-7, with a tentative D call TRBD1 (6 bases). CDR1 and CDR2 (germline): MDHEN, SYDVKM. This CDR3 comprises 17 residues. V lost 5 bases to trimming and J lost 2 bases, with 22 bases between them. Here the CDR3 DNA reads TGTGCCAGCAGTCCCCCACAGACAGGAGTACTTACCTACGAGCAGTACTTC. Amino acid sequence: CASSPPQTGVLTYEQYF.

CDR3: CSVFESVDSPLHF. The CDR3 DNA follows: TGCAGCGTTTTTGAAAGCGTTGATTCACCCCTCCACTTT. The chain has TRBV29-1 and TRBJ1-6; D not certain. The CDR3 is made up of 13 amino acids. Germline assignment: CDR1 SQVTM and CDR2 ANQGSEA. V was shortened by 5 bases and J by 8 bases, with 13 bases between the two germline ends.

V gene TRBV12-3 or TRBV12-4 combines with J gene TRBJ1-1, with D uncertain. The CDR3 is made up of 13 amino acids. With 3 bases removed from V and 11 bases from J, the gap between germline ends came to 16 bases. The CDR3 DNA reads as TGTGCCAGCAGTTTGAGGCCCGTCATGCGGGCTTTCTTT. Amino acids: CASSLRPVMRAFF.

The rearrangement uses TRBV5-1 and TRBJ2-3; 9 bases fit TRBD2. Germline CDR1 is SGHRS and CDR2 is YFSETQ. The CDR3 sequence is 14 residues long. Trimming took 4 bases from V and 4 from J; bases not matched to a gene: 4. In DNA form, the CDR3 reads TGCGCCAGCAGCGCAAGACTAGCGGCAGATACGCAGTATTTT. Protein: CASSARLAADTQYF.

The chain carries TRBV30 and TRBJ1-5, with 8 bases identical to TRBD1. Germline loops: CDR1 GTSNPN, CDR2 SVGIG (reference sequence). The CDR3 runs to 16 residues. J lost 0 bases, V lost 2 bases, and 6 bases had no gene match. DNA of the CDR3: TGTGCCTGGAGTACCCAGGGGGCGATTAGCAATCAGCCCCAGCATTTT. This translates into CAWSTQGAISNQPQHF.

The gene calls are TRBV6-1 and TRBJ2-5; 16 positions agree with TRBD2. V was clipped by 4 bases and J by 5 bases; unmatched bases: 10. Germline CDR1 MNHNS, CDR2 SASEGT. This CDR3 is 18 amino acids long. CDR3 sequence: CASSAGTSGRVLGETQYF. As DNA, the CDR3 is TGTGCCAGCAGTGCCGGGACTAGCGGGAGGGTGCTTGGCGAGACCCAGTACTTC.

This chain links TRBV6-6 with TRBJ1-1, with D uncertain. The CDR3 runs to 15 residues. The germline V gene encodes CDR1 MNHNY and CDR2 SVGAGI (reference sequence). The V and J ends lost 5 bases and 1 base respectively, with 14 bases between them. As DNA, the CDR3 is TGTGCCAGCAGTCGCCTGCTATCCCCGAACACTGAAGCTTTCTTT. Translated: CASSRLLSPNTEAFF.

The J gene is TRBJ2-1, the V gene TRBV28, with D possibly TRBD2 on 5 matching bases. Between the trimmed V and J ends, which lost 11 bases and 1 base, there was a span of 6 bases. This CDR3 is 11 amino acids long. CDR1 and CDR2 from the germline V gene are MDHEN and SYDVKM. CDR3 nucleotide sequence: TGTGCCGAGGGTTCCTACAATGAGCAGTTCTTC. This encodes CAEGSYNEQFF.

The CDR3 nucleotides are TGTGCCAGCAGCCCAAGGGGGTCGCAGGGGGCAGATACGCAGTATTTT. It translates to CASSPRGSQGADTQYF. The genes are TRBV3-1 (or the pseudogene TRBV3-2) and TRBJ2-3; 7 positions match TRBD1. After removal of 4 bases from V and 4 bases from J, the junction contained 11 bases not matched to a gene. The CDR3 length is 16 residues. The germline V gene encodes CDR1 LGHDT and CDR2 YNNKEL (reference sequence).

The chain links TRBV9 to TRBJ1-2; D not certain. The germline CDR1 and CDR2 sequences are SGDLS and YYNGEE. CDR3 length: 14 residues. Trimming took 2 bases from V and 7 from J, leaving 15 bases between them. The CDR3 loop is CASSVGSPTGGYTF. Written as DNA, the CDR3 is TGTGCCAGCAGCGTGGGGAGTCCAACGGGTGGCTACACCTTC.

This chain links TRBV28 with TRBJ2-2; maybe TRBD1 (6 bases). Trimming shortened V by 7 bases and J by 4 bases, and 16 bases separated the two germline ends. This CDR3 is 15 amino acids long. Looked up from germline, CDR1 is MDHEN and CDR2 is SYDVKM. CDR3 sequence reads: CASNPADRGTGELFF. The CDR3 coding sequence is TGTGCCAGCAACCCCGCGGACAGAGGCACCGGGGAGCTGTTTTTT.

This clone has only one observation. The V gene is TRBV28, the J gene TRBJ1-2; TRBD1 matches 7 bases. Trimming cost V 1 base and J 2 bases; bases outside gene matches: 7. Germline V gene lookup returns CDR1 MDHEN and CDR2 SYDVKM. This CDR3 comprises 16 residues. The CDR3 spells CASSLSRDSLNYGYTF. The CDR3 DNA follows: TGTGCCAGCAGTTTATCACGGGACAGTTTAAACTATGGCTACACCTTC.